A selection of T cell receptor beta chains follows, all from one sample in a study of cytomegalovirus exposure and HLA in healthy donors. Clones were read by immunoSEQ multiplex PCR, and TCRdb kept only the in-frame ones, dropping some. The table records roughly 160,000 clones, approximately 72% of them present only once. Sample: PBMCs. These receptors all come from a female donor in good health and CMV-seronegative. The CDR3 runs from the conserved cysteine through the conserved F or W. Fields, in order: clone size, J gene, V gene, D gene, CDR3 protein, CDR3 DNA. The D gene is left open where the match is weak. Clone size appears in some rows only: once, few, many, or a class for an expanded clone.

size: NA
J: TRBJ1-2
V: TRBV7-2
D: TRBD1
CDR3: CASRTGAGGGYTF
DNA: TGTGCCAGCAGGACAGGGGCCGGTGGGGGCTACACCTTC

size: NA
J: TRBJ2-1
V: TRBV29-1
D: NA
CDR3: CSVNRDSSSYNEQFF
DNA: TGCAGCGTTAACCGAGACAGTAGTTCCTACAATGAGCAGTTCTTC

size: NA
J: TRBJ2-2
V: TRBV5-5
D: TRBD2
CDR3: CASSLVLGWRGGTGELFF
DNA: TGTGCCAGCAGCTTGGTCCTCGGTTGGAGGGGAGGGACCGGGGAGCTGTTTTTT

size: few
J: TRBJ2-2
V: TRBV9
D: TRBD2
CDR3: CASTGLVGGELFF
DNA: TGTGCCAGCACCGGACTAGTTGGCGGGGAGCTGTTTTTT

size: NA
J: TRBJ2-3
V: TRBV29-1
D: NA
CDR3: CSVGRKGDTQYF
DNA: TGCAGCGTTGGGAGGAAGGGAGATACGCAGTATTTT

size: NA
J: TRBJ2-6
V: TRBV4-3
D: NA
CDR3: CASSPRGIGAGANVLTF
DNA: TGCGCCAGCAGCCCCAGGGGAATCGGCGCGGGGGCCAACGTCCTGACTTTC

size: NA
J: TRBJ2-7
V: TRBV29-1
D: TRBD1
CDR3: CSVEEQGAYEQYF
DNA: TGCAGCGTTGAGGAGCAGGGGGCTTACGAGCAGTACTTC

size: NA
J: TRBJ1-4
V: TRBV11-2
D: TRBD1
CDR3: CASSSGGAGGASTNEKLFF
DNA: TGTGCCAGCAGCTCCGGAGGGGCAGGGGGCGCATCGACTAATGAAAAACTGTTTTTT

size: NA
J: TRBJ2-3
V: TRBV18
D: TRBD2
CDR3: CASSPPGLAGRGTDTQYF
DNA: TGTGCCAGCTCCCCCCCGGGACTAGCGGGAAGAGGAACAGATACGCAGTATTTT

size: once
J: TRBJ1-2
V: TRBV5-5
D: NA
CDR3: CASSSSGREGGYTF
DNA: TGTGCCAGCAGCTCCAGTGGACGGGAGGGTGGCTACACCTTC

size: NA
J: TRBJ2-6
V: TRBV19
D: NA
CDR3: CASSKVAGVGANVLTF
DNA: TGTGCCAGTAGTAAGGTCGCAGGGGTTGGGGCCAACGTCCTGACTTTC

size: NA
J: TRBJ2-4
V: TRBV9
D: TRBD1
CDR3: CASSVEPYNTGALGPLAKNIQYF
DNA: TGTGCCAGCAGCGTAGAACCCTATAATACAGGGGCCCTTGGGCCACTAGCCAAAAACATTCAGTACTTC

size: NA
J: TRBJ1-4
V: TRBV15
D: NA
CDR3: CATSRVEAWGEKLFF
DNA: TGTGCCACCAGCAGAGTGGAAGCCTGGGGCGAAAAACTGTTTTTT

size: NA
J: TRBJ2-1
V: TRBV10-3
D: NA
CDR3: CAISESREYNEQFF
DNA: TGTGCCATCAGTGAGTCGAGAGAGTACAATGAGCAGTTCTTC

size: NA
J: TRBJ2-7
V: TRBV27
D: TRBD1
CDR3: CASNGQGGGYEQYF
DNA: TGTGCCAGCAATGGACAGGGAGGAGGCTACGAGCAGTACTTC

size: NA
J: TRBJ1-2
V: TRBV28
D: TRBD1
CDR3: CASSYPGDRGGLDYGYTF
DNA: TGTGCCAGCTCGTACCCCGGGGACAGGGGGGGGCTAGACTATGGCTACACCTTC

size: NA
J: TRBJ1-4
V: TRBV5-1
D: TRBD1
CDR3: CASSSPGTGREKLFF
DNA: TGCGCCAGCAGCTCCCCCGGGACAGGGAGAGAAAAACTGTTTTTT

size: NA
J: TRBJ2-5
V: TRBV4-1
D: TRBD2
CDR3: CASSRLAGLAAQETQYF
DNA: TGCGCCAGCAGCCGGCTAGCGGGACTAGCGGCCCAAGAGACCCAGTACTTC

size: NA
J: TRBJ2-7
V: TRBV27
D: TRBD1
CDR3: CASSLGQGFYEQYF
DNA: TGTGCCAGCAGTCTGGGACAGGGATTTTACGAGCAGTACTTC

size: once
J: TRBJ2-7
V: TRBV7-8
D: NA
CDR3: CASSLERDEQYF
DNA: TGTGCCAGCAGCTTAGAGCGGGACGAGCAGTACTTC

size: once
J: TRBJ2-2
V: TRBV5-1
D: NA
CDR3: CASSLVQGGTGELFF
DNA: TGCGCCAGCAGCTTGGTACAGGGGGGGACCGGGGAGCTGTTTTTT

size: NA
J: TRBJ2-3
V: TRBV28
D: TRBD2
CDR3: CASNSGTSIHTQYF
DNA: TGTGCCAGCAACTCCGGGACTAGCATACATACGCAGTATTTT

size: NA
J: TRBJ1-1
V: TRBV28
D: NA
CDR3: CASSLVRANTEAFF
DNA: TGTGCCAGCAGTTTAGTCAGGGCGAACACTGAAGCTTTCTTT

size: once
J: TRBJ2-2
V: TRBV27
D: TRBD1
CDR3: CASSLTGAGELFF
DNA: TGTGCCAGCAGTTTAACAGGGGCCGGGGAGCTGTTTTTT

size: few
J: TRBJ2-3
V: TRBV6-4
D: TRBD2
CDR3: CASSDSAGAVDTQYF
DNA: TGTGCCAGCAGTGACTCGGCGGGAGCGGTAGATACGCAGTATTTT

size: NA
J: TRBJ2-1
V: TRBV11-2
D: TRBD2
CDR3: CASSATSGSHNEQFF
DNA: TGTGCCAGCAGCGCTACTAGCGGGAGTCACAATGAGCAGTTCTTC

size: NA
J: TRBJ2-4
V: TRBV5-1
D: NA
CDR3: CASSYQTGFVNIQYF
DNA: TGCGCCAGCAGCTACCAAACAGGGTTTGTGAACATTCAGTACTTC

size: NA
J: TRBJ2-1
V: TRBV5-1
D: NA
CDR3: CASWVEPGYNEQFF
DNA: TGCGCCAGCTGGGTCGAACCAGGGTACAATGAGCAGTTCTTC

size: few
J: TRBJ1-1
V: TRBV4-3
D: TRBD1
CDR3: CASAQSPGQGNTEAFF
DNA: TGCGCCAGCGCTCAATCCCCGGGACAGGGGAACACTGAAGCTTTCTTT

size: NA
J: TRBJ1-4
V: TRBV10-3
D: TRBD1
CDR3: CAISGSTGGGLFF
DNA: TGTGCCATCAGTGGCTCGACAGGGGGCGGACTGTTTTTT

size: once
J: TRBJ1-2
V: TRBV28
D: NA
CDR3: CASSSSSGGYTF
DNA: TGTGCCAGCAGTAGCTCTTCCGGTGGCTACACCTTC

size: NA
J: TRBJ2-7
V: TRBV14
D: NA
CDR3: CASSQRYYERYF
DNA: TGTGCCAGCAGCCAGCGATATTACGAGCGGTACTTC

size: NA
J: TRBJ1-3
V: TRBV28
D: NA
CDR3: CASSTPGRGRGGNTIYF
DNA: TGTGCCAGCAGTACGCCCGGACGGGGTCGAGGCGGAAACACCATATATTTT

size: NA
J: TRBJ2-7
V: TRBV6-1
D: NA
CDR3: CASSGRDTSSYEQYF
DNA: TGTGCCAGCAGTGGACGGGACACCAGCTCCTACGAGCAGTACTTC

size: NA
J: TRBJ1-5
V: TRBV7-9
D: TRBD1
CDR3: CASSGAGTGVDQPQHF
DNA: TGTGCCAGCAGCGGTGCCGGGACAGGGGTGGATCAGCCCCAGCATTTT

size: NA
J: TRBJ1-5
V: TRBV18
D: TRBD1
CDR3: CASSRVTGGAGESNQPQHF
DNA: TGTGCCAGCTCACGGGTTACAGGGGGCGCGGGAGAGAGCAATCAGCCCCAGCATTTT

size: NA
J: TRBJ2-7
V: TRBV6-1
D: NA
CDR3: CASCRGRVYEQYF
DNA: TGTGCCAGCTGTCGGGGAAGGGTCTACGAGCAGTACTTC

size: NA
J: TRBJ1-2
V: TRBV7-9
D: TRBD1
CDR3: CASSFGQGGVFGYTF
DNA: TGTGCCAGCAGCTTCGGACAGGGAGGGGTTTTTGGCTACACCTTC

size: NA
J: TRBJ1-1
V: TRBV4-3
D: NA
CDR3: CASSQDLGATEAFF
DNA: TGCGCCAGCAGCCAAGATCTGGGGGCTACTGAAGCTTTCTTT

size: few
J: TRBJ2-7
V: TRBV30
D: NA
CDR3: CAWSVDSPYSYEQYF
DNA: TGTGCCTGGAGTGTTGACAGTCCCTATTCCTACGAGCAGTACTTC

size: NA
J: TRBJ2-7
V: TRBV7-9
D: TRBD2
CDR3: CASSPAGGSYEQYF
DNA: TGTGCCAGCAGCCCGGCGGGAGGCAGCTACGAGCAGTACTTC

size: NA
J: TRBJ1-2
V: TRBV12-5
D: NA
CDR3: CASGLGVIDSNYGYTF
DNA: TGTGCTAGTGGTTTGGGGGTAATCGACAGTAACTATGGCTACACCTTC

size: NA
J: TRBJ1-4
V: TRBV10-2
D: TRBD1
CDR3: CASSETGQGWSEKLFF
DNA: TGCGCCAGCAGTGAGACCGGACAGGGCTGGAGCGAAAAACTGTTTTTT

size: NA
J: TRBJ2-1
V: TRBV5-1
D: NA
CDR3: CASSSPTTGQLYNEQFF
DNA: TGCGCCAGCAGCTCCCCCACCACGGGACAACTCTACAATGAGCAGTTCTTC

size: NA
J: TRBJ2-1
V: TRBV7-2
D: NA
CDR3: CASSAGLAYNEQFF
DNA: TGTGCCAGCAGCGCGGGACTGGCGTACAATGAGCAGTTCTTC